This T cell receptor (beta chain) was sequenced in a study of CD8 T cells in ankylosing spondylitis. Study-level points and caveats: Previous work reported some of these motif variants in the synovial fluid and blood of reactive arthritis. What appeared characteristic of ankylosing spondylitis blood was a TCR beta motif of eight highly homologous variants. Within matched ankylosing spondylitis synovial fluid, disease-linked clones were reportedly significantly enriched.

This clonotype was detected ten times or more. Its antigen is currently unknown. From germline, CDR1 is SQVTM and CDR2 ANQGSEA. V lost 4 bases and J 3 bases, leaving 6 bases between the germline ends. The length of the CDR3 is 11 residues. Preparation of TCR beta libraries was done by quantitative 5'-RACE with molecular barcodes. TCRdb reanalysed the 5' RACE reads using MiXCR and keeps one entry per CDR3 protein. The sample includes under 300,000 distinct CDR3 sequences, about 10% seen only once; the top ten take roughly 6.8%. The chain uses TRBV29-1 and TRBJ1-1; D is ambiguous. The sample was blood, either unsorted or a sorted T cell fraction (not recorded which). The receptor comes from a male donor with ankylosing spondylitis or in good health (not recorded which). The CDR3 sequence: CSVAQDTEAFF. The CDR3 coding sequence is TGCAGCGTTGCGCAGGACACTGAAGCTTTCTTT.